These 5 T cell receptor beta chains originate from one sample sequenced in a study of cytomegalovirus exposure and HLA in healthy donors. PCR involved 60 Vbeta and 13 Jbeta primers. The protocol was immunoSEQ multiplex PCR, while the TCRdb copy is restricted to in-frame clones and leaves out a portion. The repertoire holds approximately 150,000 clones, about three quarters seen once, with under 3.5% in the top ten. Sequences were obtained from PBMCs. Receptors were obtained from a woman in her 30s in good health and CMV-seronegative.

The chain employs TRBV6-5 and TRBJ2-2; weak D call: TRBD1 (6 bases). Germline V gives CDR1 MNHEY, CDR2 SVGAGI. This CDR3 is 14 amino acids long. V lost 0 bases and J 12 bases, leaving 14 bases between the germline ends. CDR3 in DNA: TGTGCCAGCAGTTACTCGTTCCGGGACAAAAAGCTGTTTTTT. This gives the protein CASSYSFRDKKLFF.

The V gene is TRBV27, the J gene TRBJ1-4; D is perhaps TRBD1 (5 bases). V lost 3 bases and J 8 bases, leaving 10 bases between the germline ends. CDR1 is MNHEY, CDR2 SMNVEV, per germline (reference sequence). This CDR3 is 13 amino acids long. CDR3 in amino acids: CASSFQGGEKLFF. The CDR3 DNA reads as TGTGCCAGCAGTTTCCAGGGCGGCGAAAAACTGTTTTTT.

This chain joins TRBV9 and TRBJ2-1; D unclear. Looked up from germline, CDR1 is SGDLS and CDR2 is YYNGEE. The CDR3 covers 15 residues. V was trimmed by 0 bases and J by 7 bases, leaving 14 bases between them. The CDR3 sequence: CASSVADSRANEQFF. DNA for the CDR3: TGTGCCAGCAGCGTAGCTGATTCTAGAGCGAATGAGCAGTTCTTC.

The rearrangement links TRBV28 to TRBJ1-1; D unresolved. Per germline, CDR1 MDHEN and CDR2 SYDVKM. V was pared by 4 bases and J by 5 bases, with 8 bases between. CDR3 length: 12 residues. For the CDR3, the DNA is TGTGCCAGCAGTTCCCTAGAGACTGAAGCTTTCTTT. As protein: CASSSLETEAFF.

The genes are TRBV11-2 and TRBJ1-1, with D possibly TRBD1 on 5 matching bases. The ends were cut back, 1 base at V and 3 bases at J, with 12 bases in the middle. CDR3 length: 15 residues. Germline V gene lookup returns CDR1 SGHAT and CDR2 FQNNGV. The CDR3 region has the DNA TGTGCCAGCAGCTTAGTATTGAGACAGTACACTGAAGCTTTCTTT. Protein sequence: CASSLVLRQYTEAFF.